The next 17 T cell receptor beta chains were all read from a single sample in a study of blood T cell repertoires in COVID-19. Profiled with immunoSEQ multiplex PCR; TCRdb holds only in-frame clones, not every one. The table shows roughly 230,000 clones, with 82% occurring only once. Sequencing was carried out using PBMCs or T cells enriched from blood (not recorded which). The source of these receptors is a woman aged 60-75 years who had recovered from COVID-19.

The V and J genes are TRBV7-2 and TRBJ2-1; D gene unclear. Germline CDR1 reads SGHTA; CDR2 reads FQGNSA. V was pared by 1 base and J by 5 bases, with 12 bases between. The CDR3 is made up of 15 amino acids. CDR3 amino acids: CASSLGGSKDNEQFF. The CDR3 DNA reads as TGTGCCAGCAGCTTAGGCGGTTCAAAGGACAATGAGCAGTTCTTC. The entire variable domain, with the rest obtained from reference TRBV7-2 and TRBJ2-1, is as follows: GAGVSQSPSNKVTEKGKDVELRCDPISGHTALYWYRQSLGQGLEFLIYFQGNSAPDKSGLPSDRFSAERTGGSVSTLTIQRTQQEDSAVYLCASSLGGSKDNEQFFGPGTRLTVL.

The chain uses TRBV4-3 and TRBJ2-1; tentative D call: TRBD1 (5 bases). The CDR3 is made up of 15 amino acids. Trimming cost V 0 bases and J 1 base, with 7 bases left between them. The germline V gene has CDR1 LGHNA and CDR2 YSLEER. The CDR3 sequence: CASSQDRVSYNEQFF. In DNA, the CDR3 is TGCGCCAGCAGCCAAGACAGGGTTTCCTACAATGAGCAGTTCTTC.

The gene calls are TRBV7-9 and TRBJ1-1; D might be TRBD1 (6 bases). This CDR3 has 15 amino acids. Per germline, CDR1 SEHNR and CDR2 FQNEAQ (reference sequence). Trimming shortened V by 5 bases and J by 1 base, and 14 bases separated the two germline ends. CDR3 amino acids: CASSPGQPGNTEAFF. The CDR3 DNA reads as TGTGCCAGCAGCCCCGGACAGCCTGGGAACACTGAAGCTTTCTTT.

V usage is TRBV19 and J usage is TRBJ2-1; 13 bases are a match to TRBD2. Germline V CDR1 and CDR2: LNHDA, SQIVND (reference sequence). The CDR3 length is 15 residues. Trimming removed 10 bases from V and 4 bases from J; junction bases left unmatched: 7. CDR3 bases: TGTGCCACCTCTCGGGGACTAGCGGGGTACAATGAGCAGTTCTTC. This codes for CATSRGLAGYNEQFF. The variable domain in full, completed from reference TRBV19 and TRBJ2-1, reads DGGITQSPKYLFRKEGQNVTLSCEQNLNHDAMYWYRQDPGQGLRLIYYSQIVNDFQKGDIAEGYSVSREKKESFPLTVTSAQKNPTAFYLCATSRGLAGYNEQFFGPGTRLTVL.

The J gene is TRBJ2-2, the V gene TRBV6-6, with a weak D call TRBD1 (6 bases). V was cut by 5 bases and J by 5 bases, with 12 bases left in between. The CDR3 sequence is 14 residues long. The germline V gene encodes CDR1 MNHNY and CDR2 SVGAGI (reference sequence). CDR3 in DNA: TGTGCCAGCAGTAAGGTGACAGGTACCGGGGAGCTGTTTTTT. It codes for CASSKVTGTGELFF.

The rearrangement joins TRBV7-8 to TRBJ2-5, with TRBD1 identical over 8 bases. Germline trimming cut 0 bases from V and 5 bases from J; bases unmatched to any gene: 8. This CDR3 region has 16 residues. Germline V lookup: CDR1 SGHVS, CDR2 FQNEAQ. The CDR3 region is CASSLAGAGGRETQYF. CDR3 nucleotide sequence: TGTGCCAGCAGCTTAGCGGGGGCAGGGGGCCGGGAGACCCAGTACTTC.

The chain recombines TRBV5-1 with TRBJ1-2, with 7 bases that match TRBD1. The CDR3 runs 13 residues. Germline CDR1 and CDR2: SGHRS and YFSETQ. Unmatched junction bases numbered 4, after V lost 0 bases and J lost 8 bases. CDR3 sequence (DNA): TGCGCCAGCAGCTTGGTCACAGGGGAGGGCTACACCTTC. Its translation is CASSLVTGEGYTF.

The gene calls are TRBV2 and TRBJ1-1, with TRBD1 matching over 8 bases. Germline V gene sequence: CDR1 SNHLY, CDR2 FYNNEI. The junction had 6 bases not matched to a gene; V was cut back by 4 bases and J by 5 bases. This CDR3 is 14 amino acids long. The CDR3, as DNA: TGTGCCAGCAGTGCGCGAACAGGGGGAACTGAAGCTTTCTTT. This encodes CASSARTGGTEAFF.

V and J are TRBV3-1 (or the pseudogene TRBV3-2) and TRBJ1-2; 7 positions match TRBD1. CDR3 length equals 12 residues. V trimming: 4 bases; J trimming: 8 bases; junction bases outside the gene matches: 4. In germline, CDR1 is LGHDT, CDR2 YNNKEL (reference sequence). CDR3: CASSRDRVGYTF. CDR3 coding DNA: TGTGCCAGCAGCCGTGACAGGGTCGGCTACACCTTC.

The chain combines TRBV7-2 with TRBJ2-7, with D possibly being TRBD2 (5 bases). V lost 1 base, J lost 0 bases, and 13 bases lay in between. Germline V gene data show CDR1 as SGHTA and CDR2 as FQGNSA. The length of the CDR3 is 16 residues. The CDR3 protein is CASSLGWIGSSYEQYF. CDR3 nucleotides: TGTGCCAGCAGCTTAGGTTGGATAGGGAGCTCCTACGAGCAGTACTTC.

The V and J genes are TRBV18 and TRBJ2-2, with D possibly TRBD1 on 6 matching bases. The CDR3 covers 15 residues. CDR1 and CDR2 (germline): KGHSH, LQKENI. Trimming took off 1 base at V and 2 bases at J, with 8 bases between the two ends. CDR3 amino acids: CASSPLQGNTGELFF. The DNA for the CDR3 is TGTGCCAGCTCACCACTACAGGGAAACACCGGGGAGCTGTTTTTT.

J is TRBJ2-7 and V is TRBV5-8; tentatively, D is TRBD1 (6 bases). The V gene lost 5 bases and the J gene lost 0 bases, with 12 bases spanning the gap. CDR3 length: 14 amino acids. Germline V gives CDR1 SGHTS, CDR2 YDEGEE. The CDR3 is CASRKTGSSYEQYF. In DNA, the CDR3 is TGTGCCAGCAGGAAGACAGGCAGCTCCTACGAGCAGTACTTC.

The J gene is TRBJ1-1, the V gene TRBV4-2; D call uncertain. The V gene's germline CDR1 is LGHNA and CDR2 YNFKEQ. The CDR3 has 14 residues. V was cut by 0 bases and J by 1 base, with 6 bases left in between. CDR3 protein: CASSQDARNTEAFF. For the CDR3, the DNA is TGTGCCAGCAGCCAAGATGCGAGGAACACTGAAGCTTTCTTT.

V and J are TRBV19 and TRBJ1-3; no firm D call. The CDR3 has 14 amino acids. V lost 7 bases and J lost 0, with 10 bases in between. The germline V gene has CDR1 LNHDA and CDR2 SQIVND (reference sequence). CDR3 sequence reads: CASKETGSGNTIYF. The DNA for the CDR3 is TGTGCCAGTAAAGAGACGGGCTCTGGAAACACCATATATTTT. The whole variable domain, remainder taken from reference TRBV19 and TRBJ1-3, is DGGITQSPKYLFRKEGQNVTLSCEQNLNHDAMYWYRQDPGQGLRLIYYSQIVNDFQKGDIAEGYSVSREKKESFPLTVTSAQKNPTAFYLCASKETGSGNTIYFGEGSWLTVV.

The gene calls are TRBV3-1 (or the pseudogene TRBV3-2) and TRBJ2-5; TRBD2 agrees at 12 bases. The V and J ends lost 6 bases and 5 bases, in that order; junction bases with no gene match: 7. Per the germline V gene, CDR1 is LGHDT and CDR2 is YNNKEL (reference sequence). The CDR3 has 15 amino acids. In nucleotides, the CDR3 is TGTGCCAGCAGGCGGACTAGCGGGGCGGGTGAGACCCAGTACTTC. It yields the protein CASRRTSGAGETQYF.

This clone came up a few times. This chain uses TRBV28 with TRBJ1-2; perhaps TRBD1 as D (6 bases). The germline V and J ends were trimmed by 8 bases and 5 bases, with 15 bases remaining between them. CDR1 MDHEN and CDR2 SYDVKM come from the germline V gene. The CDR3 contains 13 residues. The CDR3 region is CASGTGQHYGYTF. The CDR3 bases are TGTGCCAGCGGGACCGGACAGCATTATGGCTACACCTTC.

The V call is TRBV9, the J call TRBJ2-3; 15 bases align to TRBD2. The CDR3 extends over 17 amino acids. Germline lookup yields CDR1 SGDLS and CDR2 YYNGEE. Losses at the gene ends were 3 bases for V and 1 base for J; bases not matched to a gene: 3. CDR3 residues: CASSGGLAGGGTDTQYF. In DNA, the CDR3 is TGTGCCAGCAGCGGGGGACTAGCGGGAGGAGGCACAGATACGCAGTATTTT.